Following are 21 T cell receptor beta chains from one sample sequenced in a study of regulatory T cells in long-lasting Graves disease. Time point here: newly diagnosed GD, antithyroid drugs for less than 3 months. Making the TCR library involved RNA that had been extracted from PBMCs. Construction of the TCR beta libraries employed iRepertoire HTBI primers in conjunction with Arm-PCR of CDR3 regions. TCRdb recomputed calls from the multiplex PCR reads with MiXCR, one row per CDR3 protein. The data hold 400,000 to 550,000 distinct CDR3 sequences, with more than 13% observed a single time. These data are also associated with another study on T cells in Graves' hyperthyroidism and ophthalmopathy.

The sample consisted of peripheral blood mononuclear cells (PBMCs), taken at new diagnosis, from a patient treated with antithyroid drugs. The receptors originated from a woman aged 25 to 39 with Graves disease.

This clonotype has ten or more counts. This sequence joins TRBV6-2 or TRBV6-3 and TRBJ1-2; 7 nucleotides agree with TRBD1. The CDR3 is made up of 17 amino acids. The ends lost 4 bases at V and 5 bases at J; junction bases unmatched: 16. The germline V gene encodes CDR1 MNHEY and CDR2 SVGEGT. CDR3 DNA sequence: TGTGCCAGCAGTTTACGAGCGGACAGGAAGGGAATATATGGCTACACCTTC. It is translated as CASSLRADRKGIYGYTF.

There are many counts of this clonotype. The chain is built from TRBV6-2 or TRBV6-3 and TRBJ1-1; possibly TRBD1 for D (5 bases). Germline lookup yields CDR1 MNHEY and CDR2 SVGEGT. V dropped 2 bases and J dropped 5 bases, with 12 bases sitting between them. The CDR3 loop spans 14 amino acids. The CDR3 bases are TGTGCCAGCAGTTACGCGGGGGGAGGGACTGAAGCTTTCTTT. This sequence encodes CASSYAGGGTEAFF.

This clonotype was detected ten times or more. The rearrangement uses TRBV3-1 and TRBJ2-3; D may correspond to TRBD1 or TRBD2 (5 bases each). Trimming pared 0 bases from V and 6 bases from J, leaving 10 bases between. The germline V gene encodes CDR1 LGHDT and CDR2 YNNKEL (reference sequence). The CDR3 has 14 amino acids. CDR3 loop: CASSQEGTSDTQYF. The CDR3 nucleotides are TGTGCCAGCAGCCAAGAGGGGACGTCGGATACGCAGTATTTT.

This clonotype was counted many times. The chain combines TRBV20-1 with TRBJ1-1, with D maybe TRBD1 (5 bases). The CDR3 sequence is 19 residues long. V lost 4 bases and J 6 bases, leaving 33 bases between the germline ends. CDR1 and CDR2 from the germline V gene are DFQATT and SNEGSKA (reference sequence). CDR3 nucleotides: TGCAGTGCTAAAGACTACCAAGCGCGGGGGTGGAATCGTTTCGCTGAAGCTTTCTTT. This encodes CSAKDYQARGWNRFAEAFF.

This clonotype showed up just a few times. The CDR3 loop reads CASSYGDNSYEQYF. Written as DNA, the CDR3 is TGTGCCAGCAGTTATGGGGACAACTCCTACGAGCAGTACTTC. V and J are TRBV6-5 and TRBJ2-7; maybe TRBD1 (6 bases). There are 14 residues in the CDR3. Germline V lookup: CDR1 MNHEY, CDR2 SVGAGI. The ends were cut back, 3 bases at V and 0 bases at J, with 9 bases in the middle.

This clonotype was detected ten times or more. Germline and junction disagree at one end, which may indicate a read error. CDR3 nucleotides: TGCAGTGCTAGAGATCTGGGGACAGGTTTTCTCCCCCTGATTTTT. Its translation: CSARDLGTGFLPLIF. The chain is built from TRBV20-1 and TRBJ1-4; 8 bases fit TRBD1. Germline CDR1 DFQATT, CDR2 SNEGSKA (reference sequence). The length of the CDR3 is 15 residues.

This clonotype was detected many times. The V gene is TRBV28, the J gene TRBJ1-5; D call uncertain. V lost 4 bases and J lost 0, with 13 bases in between. There are 16 residues in the CDR3. CDR1 and CDR2 (germline): MDHEN, SYDVKM. The CDR3 bases are TGTGCCAGCAGTTCTCTCGGACTGGATAGCAATCAGCCCCAGCATTTT. It is translated as CASSSLGLDSNQPQHF.

The chain is built from TRBV24-1 and TRBJ1-2; D not resolved. CDR1 and CDR2 from the germline V gene are KGHDR and SFDVKD. V was clipped by 3 bases and J by 6 bases, with 7 bases between them. CDR3 length equals 12 residues. This CDR3 is CATSDPADGYTF. CDR3 bases: TGTGCCACCAGTGATCCGGCCGATGGCTACACCTTC.

With respect to this clonotype: This likely reflects a read error, since a far larger clone is one base away. The chain joins TRBV4-2 to TRBJ2-7; a possible D gene is TRBD2 (7 bases). The CDR3 runs 16 residues. Deletions cut 2 bases from V and 7 bases from J, with 21 bases between. Germline V gene data show CDR1 as LGHNA and CDR2 as YNFKEQ. The CDR3 nucleotides read TGTGCCAGCAGCCAACAGGGTACGGGGGGCTACAATGAGCAGTACTTC. It codes for CASSQQGTGGYNEQYF.

This clonotype has at least ten counts. The V and J genes are TRBV12-3 or TRBV12-4 and TRBJ2-1, with TRBD2 as a possible D gene (6 bases). The CDR3 spans 16 residues. Between the trimmed V and J ends, which lost 3 bases and 7 bases, there was a span of 19 bases. In DNA form, the CDR3 reads TGTGCCAGCAGTTTCAGTGGGGGGACCCAGTATAATGAGCAGTTCTTC. This encodes CASSFSGGTQYNEQFF.

There are many counts of this clonotype. The chain couples TRBV2 to TRBJ2-7, with D perhaps given as TRBD1 or TRBD2 (6 bases each). V lost 3 bases and J 6 bases, leaving 18 bases between the germline ends. This CDR3 contains 15 residues. The V gene's germline CDR1 is SNHLY and CDR2 FYNNEI. The CDR3 protein is CASSDPSGGGSEQYF. CDR3 bases: TGTGCCAGCAGTGACCCCTCCGGGGGCGGTTCCGAGCAGTACTTC.

This clonotype was seen repeatedly, ten times or more. The V and J genes are TRBV20-1 and TRBJ2-7, with 8 bases identical to TRBD2. Per germline, CDR1 DFQATT and CDR2 SNEGSKA (reference sequence). The CDR3 contains 14 residues. V was clipped by 6 bases and J by 3 bases; unmatched bases: 10. For the CDR3, the DNA is TGCAGTGCCGCCCTAGCGGGTCGTAACTACGAGCAGTACTTC. It is translated as CSAALAGRNYEQYF.

The sample holds many counts of this clonotype. This chain joins TRBV6-2 or TRBV6-3 and TRBJ2-4; TRBD1 aligns across 9 bases. V shed 6 bases and J 8 bases; nucleotides not matched to a gene: 11. This CDR3 contains 15 residues. CDR1 is MNHEY, CDR2 SVGEGT, per germline. CDR3: CASRPDRGGVYIQYF. CDR3 nucleotide sequence: TGTGCCAGCAGACCAGACAGGGGGGGAGTGTACATTCAGTACTTC.

This clonotype was seen repeatedly, ten times or more. The chain links TRBV2 to TRBJ2-7, with D tentatively TRBD1 or TRBD2 (5 bases each). The CDR3 spans 14 residues. V dropped 7 bases and J dropped 2 bases, with 15 bases sitting between them. Germline lookup yields CDR1 SNHLY and CDR2 FYNNEI. CDR3 loop: CASTEGTGPYEQYF. In nucleotides, the CDR3 is TGTGCCAGCACCGAGGGTACAGGCCCCTACGAGCAGTACTTC.

This sequence joins TRBV5-1 and TRBJ2-7, with D perhaps assigned TRBD1 or TRBD2 (8 bases each). The CDR3 length is 16 residues. Looked up from germline, CDR1 is SGHRS and CDR2 is YFSETQ. V lost 4 bases to trimming and J lost 0 bases, with 17 bases between them. The CDR3 sequence is CASSVAGQASSYEQYF. The CDR3 DNA is TGCGCCAGCAGCGTAGCGGGACAGGCGAGCTCCTACGAGCAGTACTTC.

Points on this clonotype: This likely came from a read error, as a far larger clone is one base away. The chain employs TRBV3-1 and TRBJ2-7; 9 bases line up with TRBD1. This CDR3 is 15 amino acids long. CDR1 LGHDT and CDR2 YNNKEL come from the germline V gene (reference sequence). Germline trimming cut 6 bases from V and 5 bases from J; bases unmatched to any gene: 11. The CDR3: CASSRRDRVLDEQYF. As DNA, the CDR3 is TGTGCCAGCAGTCGCCGGGACAGGGTTTTGGACGAGCAGTACTTC.

Many counts were recorded for this clonotype. The gene calls are TRBV3-1 and TRBJ2-7; no definite D call. The V end lost 4 bases, the J end lost 4 bases, and 20 bases lay between the germline ends. Germline V gene sequence: CDR1 LGHDT, CDR2 YNNKEL (reference sequence). The CDR3 spans 16 residues. In DNA, the CDR3 is TGTGCCAGCAGCCGTCCGGGTCTAAGGACGACGTACGAGCAGTACTTC. Amino acid sequence: CASSRPGLRTTYEQYF.

This clonotype has a count of ten or more. V and J are TRBV9 and TRBJ2-1; tentatively, D is TRBD2 (6 bases). The CDR3 is 12 amino acids. Germline lookup yields CDR1 SGDLS and CDR2 YYNGEE. Deletions cut 3 bases from V and 7 bases from J, with 8 bases between. CDR3 sequence (DNA): TGTGCCAGCAGCGGAAGCGGGAATGAGCAGTTCTTC. As protein: CASSGSGNEQFF.

Many counts were recorded for this clonotype. The V call is TRBV12-3 or TRBV12-4, the J call TRBJ1-1; unclear D gene. The CDR3 loop spans 13 amino acids. The germline V and J ends were trimmed by 3 bases and 7 bases, with 12 bases remaining between them. CDR3 bases: TGTGCCAGCAGTTTCGGTTTGGCCTATGAAGCTTTCTTT. It yields the protein CASSFGLAYEAFF.

Only a few counts were recorded for this clonotype. The rearrangement links TRBV24-1 to TRBJ2-2; D is possibly TRBD1 (5 bases). Per the germline V gene, CDR1 is KGHDR and CDR2 is SFDVKD. Trimming shortened V by 8 bases and J by 1 base, and 7 bases separated the two germline ends. The CDR3 is 13 residues long. CDR3 sequence reads: CATNGQNTGELFF. The CDR3 DNA reads as TGTGCCACCAACGGACAGAACACCGGGGAGCTGTTTTTT.

At least ten counts were recorded for this clonotype. The chain links TRBV12-5 to TRBJ1-1; a weak D match, TRBD1 (5 bases). Trimming removed 0 bases from V and 2 bases from J, with 13 bases in between. Per germline, CDR1 LGHNT and CDR2 FRNRAP. The CDR3 runs 16 residues. CDR3 amino acids: CASGLVLGRLNTEAFF. The CDR3 DNA follows: TGTGCTAGTGGTTTGGTACTGGGGCGATTAAACACTGAAGCTTTCTTT.